This T cell receptor (beta chain) derives from a study of cytomegalovirus exposure and HLA in healthy donors. Both 60 Vbeta primers and 13 Jbeta primers went into the PCR. The repertoire was sequenced with immunoSEQ multiplex PCR; TCRdb's copy has only in-frame clones and lacks some. The sample includes approximately 220,000 clones, about 80% of them seen just once. Trimming cost V 7 bases and J 2 bases; bases outside gene matches: 4. CDR3 length: 14 residues. Germline CDR1 SGHVS, CDR2 FQNEAQ. The chain couples TRBV7-8 to TRBJ2-5; 10 bases fit TRBD2. Sequenced material: PBMCs. This sequence was found in a man aged 40-49 years in good health and CMV-seropositive. The DNA of the CDR3 is TGTGCCAGCACCGGAGCGGGAGGGCAAGAGACCCAGTACTTC. It translates to CASTGAGGQETQYF.